Listed below are T cell receptor beta chains from one sample, sequenced in a study of blood T cell repertoires in COVID-19. This table comes from immunoSEQ multiplex PCR, and its TCRdb copy is limited to in-frame clones, with some not included. The sample carries about 300,000 clones, 70% to 85% recorded once. What was sequenced was peripheral blood. The receptors stem from a human donor with COVID-19, enrolled during active disease. The donor label of this sample is uncertain. The CDR3 runs from the conserved cysteine through the conserved F or W. A D gene is named only where the DNA matches it firmly. The size field is filled for only some rows; it gives once, few, many or a size class.

>TRBV11-2|NA|TRBJ1-1|NA
CASSLERFAEAFF
TGTGCCAGCAGCTTAGAGAGGTTTGCTGAAGCTTTCTTT
>TRBV28|TRBD2|TRBJ2-5|NA
CASSFGGRAEETQYF
TGTGCCAGCAGTTTTGGCGGGAGGGCCGAGGAGACCCAGTACTTC
>TRBV19|NA|TRBJ2-5|NA
CASSLAPGHPNQETQYF
TGTGCCAGTAGTCTGGCCCCGGGACATCCAAACCAAGAGACCCAGTACTTC
>TRBV15|TRBD2|TRBJ2-3|NA
CATSGTGGPGDTQYF
TGTGCCACCAGCGGTACGGGAGGGCCTGGAGATACGCAGTATTTT
>TRBV12-3/TRBV12-4|NA|TRBJ1-3|few
CAPIGGAGNTIYF
TGTGCCCCCATAGGGGGTGCTGGAAACACCATATATTTT
>TRBV29-1|NA|TRBJ1-1|NA
CSVPELVQDTEAFF
TGCAGCGTCCCGGAACTGGTGCAGGACACTGAAGCTTTCTTT
>TRBV19|TRBD1|TRBJ2-7|NA
CASTRGTGGRSYEQYF
TGTGCCAGTACACGGGGGACAGGGGGCCGCTCCTACGAGCAGTACTTC
>TRBV28|TRBD1|TRBJ1-1|NA
CASRIDRALSPEAFF
TGTGCCAGCAGAATAGACAGGGCCCTCTCCCCGGAAGCTTTCTTT
>TRBV6-5|TRBD1|TRBJ1-1|NA
CASSYVAGGTEAFF
TGTGCCAGCAGTTACGTCGCAGGGGGCACTGAAGCTTTCTTT
>TRBV11-3|NA|TRBJ2-1|NA
CASSLTSSEQFF
TGTGCCAGCAGCTTAACGTCGAGTGAGCAGTTCTTC
>TRBV18|TRBD1|TRBJ2-2|once
CASSLGTGNTGELFF
TGTGCCAGCTCACTCGGGACAGGGAACACCGGGGAGCTGTTTTTT
>TRBV7-2|TRBD2|TRBJ2-7|once
CASSSASGSNYEQYF
TGTGCCAGCAGCTCCGCTAGCGGGAGTAACTACGAGCAGTACTTC
>TRBV20-1|TRBD2|TRBJ2-4|NA
CSASPERTSGRREAKNIQYF
TGCAGTGCTAGTCCTGAGAGGACTAGCGGGAGAAGGGAGGCCAAAAACATTCAGTACTTC
>TRBV3-1/TRBV3-2|NA|TRBJ2-7|NA
CASSQDYSGSYEQYF
TGTGCCAGCAGCCAAGATTATAGCGGCTCCTACGAGCAGTACTTC
>TRBV11-2|NA|TRBJ1-1|NA
CASSLARVTEAFF
TGTGCCAGCAGCTTAGCCAGGGTGACTGAAGCTTTCTTT
>TRBV28|TRBD1|TRBJ1-2|once
CASSLWGTGDFYGYTF
TGTGCCAGCAGTTTATGGGGGACAGGGGATTTTTATGGCTACACCTTC
>TRBV23-1|TRBD1|TRBJ1-5|NA
CASSQRTRQGAGSNQPQHF
TGCGCCAGCAGTCAACGTACCCGACAGGGGGCCGGGAGCAATCAGCCCCAGCATTTT
>TRBV18|NA|TRBJ2-1|NA
CASSRAGSEASEQFF
TGTGCCAGCTCACGGGCGGGGTCCGAGGCTAGTGAGCAGTTCTTC
>TRBV27|TRBD2|TRBJ2-1|NA
CASSPGTSGYNEQFF
TGTGCCAGCAGTCCCGGGACTAGCGGCTACAATGAGCAGTTCTTC
>TRBV2|NA|TRBJ2-2|NA
CASSENGGSNTGELFF
TGTGCCAGCAGTGAAAACGGAGGTTCGAACACCGGGGAGCTGTTTTTT
>TRBV27|TRBD1|TRBJ1-1|NA
CASSLLFGTGGRTEAFF
TGTGCCAGCAGTTTATTGTTTGGGACAGGGGGTCGAACTGAAGCTTTCTTT
>TRBV5-1|NA|TRBJ2-1|NA
CASTEQGLPDTNEQFF
TGCGCCAGCACTGAACAGGGACTACCAGATACGAATGAGCAGTTCTTC
>TRBV5-4|TRBD2|TRBJ2-7|once
CASSLNLAGVVYEQYF
TGTGCCAGCAGCTTGAACCTAGCGGGAGTTGTCTACGAGCAGTACTTC
>TRBV3-1/TRBV3-2|TRBD2|TRBJ2-1|NA
CASSHMGLAGATYNEQFF
TGTGCCAGCAGCCATATGGGACTAGCGGGGGCTACCTACAATGAGCAGTTCTTC
>TRBV7-9|NA|TRBJ1-3|once
CASSTADTIYF
TGTGCCAGCAGCACAGCGGACACCATATATTTT
>TRBV9|TRBD2|TRBJ2-1|NA
CASSGMTGGPAEQFF
TGTGCCAGCAGCGGAATGACGGGAGGGCCAGCTGAGCAGTTCTTC
>TRBV18|NA|TRBJ2-7|NA
CASSRGDTAYEQYF
TGTGCCAGCTCTCGGGGGGACACTGCCTACGAGCAGTACTTC
>TRBV6-5|NA|TRBJ2-7|NA
CASSYSNAAAYEQYF
TGTGCCAGCAGTTACTCAAACGCAGCGGCCTACGAGCAGTACTTC
>TRBV10-3|NA|TRBJ1-2|NA
CAIIETGNYGYTF
TGTGCCATCATTGAGACGGGGAATTATGGCTACACCTTC
>TRBV5-6|TRBD1|TRBJ1-4|NA
CASSWTGTNEKLFF
TGTGCCAGCAGCTGGACAGGGACTAATGAAAAACTGTTTTTT
>TRBV12-3/TRBV12-4|NA|TRBJ1-2|NA
CASSFSANYGYTF
TGTGCCAGCAGTTTTTCCGCGAACTATGGCTACACCTTC
>TRBV28|NA|TRBJ2-7|NA
CASSFFAPSYEQYF
TGTGCCAGCAGTTTTTTTGCGCCCTCCTACGAGCAGTACTTC
>TRBV6-5|TRBD2|TRBJ2-7|NA
CASSYGEGYSYEQYF
TGTGCCAGCAGTTACGGGGAGGGCTACTCCTACGAGCAGTACTTC
>TRBV27|TRBD1|TRBJ1-1|NA
CASSLGRQGNTEAFF
TGTGCCAGCAGTCTTGGTCGACAGGGAAACACTGAAGCTTTCTTT
>TRBV7-2|TRBD1|TRBJ2-5|few
CASKMVGGQAGTQYF
TGTGCCAGCAAAATGGTGGGGGGACAGGCAGGTACCCAGTACTTC
>TRBV5-1|TRBD1|TRBJ1-2|NA
CASSLSGGAEYGYTF
TGCGCCAGCAGCTTGTCAGGGGGCGCTGAATATGGCTACACCTTC
>TRBV21-1|NA|TRBJ2-3|NA
CASSKGQRETTDTQYF
TGTGCCAGCAGCAAAGGTCAGCGGGAGACCACAGATACGCAGTATTTT
>TRBV6-5|TRBD2|TRBJ2-5|NA
CASSGNGKETQYF
TGTGCTTCCAGCGGGAATGGGAAAGAGACCCAGTACTTC
>TRBV2|TRBD2|TRBJ2-7|NA
CASSERLAGSRSYEQYF
TGTGCCAGCAGTGAACGCCTAGCGGGTTCCCGATCCTACGAGCAGTACTTC
>TRBV6-5|NA|TRBJ1-1|many
CASTRAGPNTEAFF
TGTGCCAGCACTCGAGCGGGCCCGAACACTGAAGCTTTCTTT
>TRBV25-1|TRBD1|TRBJ1-1|NA
CASSLRQGAIGNTEAFF
TGTGCCAGCAGTCTCCGACAGGGGGCAATTGGGAACACTGAAGCTTTCTTT
>TRBV11-2|NA|TRBJ2-1|many
CASSYSRSSYNEQFF
TGTGCCAGCAGCTATTCGCGGAGCTCCTACAATGAGCAGTTCTTC
>TRBV5-8|TRBD1|TRBJ1-5|NA
CASSVIRGGNQPQHF
TGTGCCAGCAGCGTCATCAGGGGGGGCAATCAGCCCCAGCATTTT
>TRBV6-1|TRBD2|TRBJ2-1|NA
CASSVFAGVGYNEQFF
TGTGCCAGCAGTGTCTTCGCGGGAGTGGGCTACAATGAGCAGTTCTTC
>TRBV18|TRBD1|TRBJ2-7|NA
CASSPRQGAGYEQYF
TGTGCCAGCTCACCCCGACAGGGGGCTGGTTACGAGCAGTACTTC
>TRBV11-2|NA|TRBJ2-1|NA
CASSPAGSSYNEQFF
TGTGCCAGCAGCCCGGCGGGTAGCTCCTACAATGAGCAGTTCTTC
>TRBV6-6|TRBD2|TRBJ2-3|once
CATVTSGSLDTQYF
TGTGCCACTGTGACTAGCGGGAGTCTGGATACGCAGTATTTT
>TRBV5-6|TRBD2|TRBJ2-1|NA
CASSLVSGRAYNEQFF
TGTGCCAGCAGCTTGGTTAGCGGGAGGGCCTACAATGAGCAGTTCTTC
>TRBV9|NA|TRBJ1-3|NA
CASSSSMGGADGNTIYF
TGTGCCAGCAGCTCCTCCATGGGGGGGGCGGATGGAAACACCATATATTTT
>TRBV27|NA|TRBJ1-5|NA
CASSPRGGNQPQHF
TGTGCCAGCAGTCCACGGGGGGGCAATCAGCCCCAGCATTTT
>TRBV18|NA|TRBJ2-2|NA
CASSPPEGVATGELFF
TGTGCCAGCTCACCACCGGAAGGGGTTGCCACCGGGGAGCTGTTTTTT
>TRBV7-3|TRBD2|TRBJ2-7|once
CASSLGGSRDYEQYF
TGTGCCAGCAGCTTGGGAGGGAGCAGGGACTACGAGCAGTACTTC
>TRBV18|TRBD2|TRBJ2-1|NA
CASSPPVSGSNNEQFF
TGTGCCAGCTCACCACCGGTTAGCGGGAGTAACAATGAGCAGTTCTTC
>TRBV19|TRBD1|TRBJ2-2|few
CASTPGQPGELFF
TGTGCCAGTACTCCGGGACAGCCAGGGGAGCTGTTTTTT
>TRBV9|TRBD1|TRBJ2-7|once
CASSVSDRATYEQYF
TGTGCCAGCAGCGTCAGCGACAGGGCAACCTACGAGCAGTACTTC
>TRBV19|TRBD2|TRBJ2-3|NA
CASRLAGGSDTQYF
TGTGCCAGTAGGCTAGCGGGAGGCTCAGATACGCAGTATTTT
>TRBV30|NA|TRBJ1-1|few
CAWKKHRDTEAFF
TGTGCCTGGAAGAAGCACAGGGACACTGAAGCTTTCTTT
>TRBV20-1|NA|TRBJ1-1|NA
CSARQDTEAFF
TGCAGTGCTAGACAGGATACTGAAGCTTTCTTT
>TRBV10-3|NA|TRBJ1-1|few
CAISASRFSNTEAFF
TGTGCCATCAGTGCTTCCAGGTTCTCGAACACTGAAGCTTTCTTT
>TRBV9|TRBD1|TRBJ1-3|NA
CASSVSGGGGNTIYF
TGTGCCAGCAGCGTATCAGGGGGCGGCGGAAACACCATATATTTT